The clone carrying this T cell receptor beta chain has a handful of counts. This sample is drawn from a study of blood T cell repertoires in COVID-19. Study at large: PBMCs, B-cell-depleted T cells, or T cells provided the cDNA or gDNA that made up the material.

The data were produced by immunoSEQ multiplex PCR, yet TCRdb's version contains in-frame clones alone and is incomplete. The repertoire includes approximately 150,000 clones, 88% of them detected once, and approximately 2% sits in the top ten. Looked up from germline, CDR1 is LGHDT and CDR2 is YNNKEL (reference sequence). V lost 1 base and J 4 bases, leaving 8 bases between the germline ends. The CDR3 contains 13 residues. The sequencing input was peripheral blood. The TCR originated in a man in his forties or fifties who had recovered from COVID-19. This chain uses TRBV3-1 (or the pseudogene TRBV3-2) with TRBJ2-7; D is perhaps TRBD1 (6 bases). The CDR3 coding sequence is TGTGCCAGCAGCCAAGGAGGGGGATACGAGCAGTACTTC. It translates to CASSQGGGYEQYF.